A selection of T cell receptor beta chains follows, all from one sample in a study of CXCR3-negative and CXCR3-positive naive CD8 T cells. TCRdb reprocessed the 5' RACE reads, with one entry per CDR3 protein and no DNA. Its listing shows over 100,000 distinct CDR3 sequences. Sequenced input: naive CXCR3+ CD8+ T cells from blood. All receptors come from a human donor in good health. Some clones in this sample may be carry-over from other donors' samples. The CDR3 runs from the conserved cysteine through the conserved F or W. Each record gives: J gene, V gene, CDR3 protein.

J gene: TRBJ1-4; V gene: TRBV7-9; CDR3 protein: CASSSESTTNEKLFF
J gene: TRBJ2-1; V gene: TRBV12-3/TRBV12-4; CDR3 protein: CASTSGSHEQFF
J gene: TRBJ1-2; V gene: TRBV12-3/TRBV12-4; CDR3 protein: CASSLQVFYGYTF
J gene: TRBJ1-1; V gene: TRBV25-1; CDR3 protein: CASSESWNRGEAFF
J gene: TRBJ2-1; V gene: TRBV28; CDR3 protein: CASSDPGREGFNEQFF
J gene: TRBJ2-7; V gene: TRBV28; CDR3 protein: CASSFGELREQYF
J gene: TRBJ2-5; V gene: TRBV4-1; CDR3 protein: CASSQLLAGGQETQYF
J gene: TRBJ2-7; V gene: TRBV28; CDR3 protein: CAVSSGQGLNYEQYF
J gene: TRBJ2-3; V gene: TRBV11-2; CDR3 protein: CASSLDWGSTDTQYF
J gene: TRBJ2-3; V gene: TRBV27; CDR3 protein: CASCPSWSTDTQYF
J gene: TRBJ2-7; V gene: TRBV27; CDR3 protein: CASNALAGPLEQYF
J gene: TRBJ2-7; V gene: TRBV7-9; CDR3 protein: CASSNPGVAGGIHYEQYF
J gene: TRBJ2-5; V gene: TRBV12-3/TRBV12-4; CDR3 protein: CASSSPLAGGDPSMSQYF
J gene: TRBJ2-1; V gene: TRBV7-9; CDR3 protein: CASSLSVNPRDEQFF
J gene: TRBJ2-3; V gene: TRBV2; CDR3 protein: CASSDPGDTQYF
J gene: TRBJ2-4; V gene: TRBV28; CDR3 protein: CASSQGLAKNIQYF
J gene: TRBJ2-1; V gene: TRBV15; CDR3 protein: CATSRVLGTMTSGRVDNEQFF
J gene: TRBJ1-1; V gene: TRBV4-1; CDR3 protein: CASSQAGGRVTEAFF
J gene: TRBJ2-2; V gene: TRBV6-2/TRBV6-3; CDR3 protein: CASSYFAQTGELFF
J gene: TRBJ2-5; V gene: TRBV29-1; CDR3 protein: CSVNGERTQETQYF
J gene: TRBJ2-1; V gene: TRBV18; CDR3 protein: CASSPGQANEQFF
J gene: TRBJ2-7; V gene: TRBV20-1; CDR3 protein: CSALRGYEQYF
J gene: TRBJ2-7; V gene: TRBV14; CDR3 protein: CASSRTSISYEQYF
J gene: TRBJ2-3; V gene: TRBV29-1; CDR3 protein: CSATGLAGVLTDTQYF